The 2 T cell receptor beta chains below come from one sample, sequenced in a study of shared clonotypes between healthy human individuals. Assay used: immunoSEQ multiplex PCR; TCRdb lists only in-frame clones, some missing. The top ten hold approximately 10% of the sample, which has fewer than 400,000 clones, around 72% seen once. Input material: memory CD4+ T cells sorted from blood. The subset here: CD45RA-negative fraction. The receptor source for this set is a man aged 25-40 years in good health.

This chain joins TRBV2 and TRBJ2-7; D perhaps matches TRBD2 (5 bases). Trimming took 2 bases from V and 5 from J, leaving 13 bases between them. This CDR3 has 14 residues. The V gene's germline CDR1 is SNHLY and CDR2 FYNNEI. The CDR3 protein is CASSERTGLNEQYF. CDR3 sequence (DNA): TGTGCCAGCAGTGAACGGACTGGTTTAAACGAGCAGTACTTC.

About this clone itself: A much larger clone lies one base from this, so it may be a read error. Other DNA sequences in the same sample also yield this CDR3. The chain joins TRBV7-2 to TRBJ1-5; no clear D gene. The CDR3 runs to 13 residues. CDR1 is SGHTA and CDR2 is FQGNSA in the germline V gene. The V and J ends lost 2 bases and 2 bases respectively, with 4 bases between them. The CDR3 region is CASSLRGNQPQHF. The CDR3 DNA reads as TGTGCCAGCAGCTTACGGGGCAATCAGCCCCAGCATTTT.